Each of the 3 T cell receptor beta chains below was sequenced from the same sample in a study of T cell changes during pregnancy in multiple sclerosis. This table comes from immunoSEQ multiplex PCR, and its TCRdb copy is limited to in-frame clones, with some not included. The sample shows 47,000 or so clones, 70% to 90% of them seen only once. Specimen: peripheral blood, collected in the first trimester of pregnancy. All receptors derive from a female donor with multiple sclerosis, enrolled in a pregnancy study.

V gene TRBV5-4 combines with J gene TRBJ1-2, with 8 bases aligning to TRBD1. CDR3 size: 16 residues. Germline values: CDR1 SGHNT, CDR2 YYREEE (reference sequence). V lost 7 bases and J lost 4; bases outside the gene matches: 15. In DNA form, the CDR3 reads TGTGCCAGCCTAAATAGGGGACAGGACCTAAGCTATGGCTACACCTTC. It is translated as CASLNRGQDLSYGYTF. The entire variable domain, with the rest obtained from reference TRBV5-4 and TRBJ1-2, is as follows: ETGVTQSPTHLIKTRGQQVTLRCSSQSGHNTVSWYQQALGQGPQFIFQYYREEENGRGNFPPRFSGLQFPNYSSELNVNALELDDSALYLCASLNRGQDLSYGYTFGSGTRLTVV.

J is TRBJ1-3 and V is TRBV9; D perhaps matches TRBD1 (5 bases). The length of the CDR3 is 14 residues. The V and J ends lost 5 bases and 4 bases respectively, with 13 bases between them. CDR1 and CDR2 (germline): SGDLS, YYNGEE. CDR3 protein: CASSISRGGNTIYF. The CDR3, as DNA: TGTGCCAGCAGTATTTCCCGGGGGGGAAACACCATATATTTT. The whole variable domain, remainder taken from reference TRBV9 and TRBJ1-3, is DSGVTQTPKHLITATGQRVTLRCSPRSGDLSVYWYQQSLDQGLQFLIQYYNGEERAKGNILERFSAQQFPDLHSELNLSSLELGDSALYFCASSISRGGNTIYFGEGSWLTVV.

The CDR3 DNA is TGCGCCAGCAGTGGACAGCCGAACACTGAAGCTTTCTTT. This translates into CASSGQPNTEAFF. V usage is TRBV10-1 and J usage is TRBJ1-1; possibly TRBD1 for D (5 bases). CDR1 is WNHNN and CDR2 is SYGVQD in the germline V gene (reference sequence). Trimming left V 4 bases short and J 1 base short, with 7 bases between. The CDR3 contains 13 residues.